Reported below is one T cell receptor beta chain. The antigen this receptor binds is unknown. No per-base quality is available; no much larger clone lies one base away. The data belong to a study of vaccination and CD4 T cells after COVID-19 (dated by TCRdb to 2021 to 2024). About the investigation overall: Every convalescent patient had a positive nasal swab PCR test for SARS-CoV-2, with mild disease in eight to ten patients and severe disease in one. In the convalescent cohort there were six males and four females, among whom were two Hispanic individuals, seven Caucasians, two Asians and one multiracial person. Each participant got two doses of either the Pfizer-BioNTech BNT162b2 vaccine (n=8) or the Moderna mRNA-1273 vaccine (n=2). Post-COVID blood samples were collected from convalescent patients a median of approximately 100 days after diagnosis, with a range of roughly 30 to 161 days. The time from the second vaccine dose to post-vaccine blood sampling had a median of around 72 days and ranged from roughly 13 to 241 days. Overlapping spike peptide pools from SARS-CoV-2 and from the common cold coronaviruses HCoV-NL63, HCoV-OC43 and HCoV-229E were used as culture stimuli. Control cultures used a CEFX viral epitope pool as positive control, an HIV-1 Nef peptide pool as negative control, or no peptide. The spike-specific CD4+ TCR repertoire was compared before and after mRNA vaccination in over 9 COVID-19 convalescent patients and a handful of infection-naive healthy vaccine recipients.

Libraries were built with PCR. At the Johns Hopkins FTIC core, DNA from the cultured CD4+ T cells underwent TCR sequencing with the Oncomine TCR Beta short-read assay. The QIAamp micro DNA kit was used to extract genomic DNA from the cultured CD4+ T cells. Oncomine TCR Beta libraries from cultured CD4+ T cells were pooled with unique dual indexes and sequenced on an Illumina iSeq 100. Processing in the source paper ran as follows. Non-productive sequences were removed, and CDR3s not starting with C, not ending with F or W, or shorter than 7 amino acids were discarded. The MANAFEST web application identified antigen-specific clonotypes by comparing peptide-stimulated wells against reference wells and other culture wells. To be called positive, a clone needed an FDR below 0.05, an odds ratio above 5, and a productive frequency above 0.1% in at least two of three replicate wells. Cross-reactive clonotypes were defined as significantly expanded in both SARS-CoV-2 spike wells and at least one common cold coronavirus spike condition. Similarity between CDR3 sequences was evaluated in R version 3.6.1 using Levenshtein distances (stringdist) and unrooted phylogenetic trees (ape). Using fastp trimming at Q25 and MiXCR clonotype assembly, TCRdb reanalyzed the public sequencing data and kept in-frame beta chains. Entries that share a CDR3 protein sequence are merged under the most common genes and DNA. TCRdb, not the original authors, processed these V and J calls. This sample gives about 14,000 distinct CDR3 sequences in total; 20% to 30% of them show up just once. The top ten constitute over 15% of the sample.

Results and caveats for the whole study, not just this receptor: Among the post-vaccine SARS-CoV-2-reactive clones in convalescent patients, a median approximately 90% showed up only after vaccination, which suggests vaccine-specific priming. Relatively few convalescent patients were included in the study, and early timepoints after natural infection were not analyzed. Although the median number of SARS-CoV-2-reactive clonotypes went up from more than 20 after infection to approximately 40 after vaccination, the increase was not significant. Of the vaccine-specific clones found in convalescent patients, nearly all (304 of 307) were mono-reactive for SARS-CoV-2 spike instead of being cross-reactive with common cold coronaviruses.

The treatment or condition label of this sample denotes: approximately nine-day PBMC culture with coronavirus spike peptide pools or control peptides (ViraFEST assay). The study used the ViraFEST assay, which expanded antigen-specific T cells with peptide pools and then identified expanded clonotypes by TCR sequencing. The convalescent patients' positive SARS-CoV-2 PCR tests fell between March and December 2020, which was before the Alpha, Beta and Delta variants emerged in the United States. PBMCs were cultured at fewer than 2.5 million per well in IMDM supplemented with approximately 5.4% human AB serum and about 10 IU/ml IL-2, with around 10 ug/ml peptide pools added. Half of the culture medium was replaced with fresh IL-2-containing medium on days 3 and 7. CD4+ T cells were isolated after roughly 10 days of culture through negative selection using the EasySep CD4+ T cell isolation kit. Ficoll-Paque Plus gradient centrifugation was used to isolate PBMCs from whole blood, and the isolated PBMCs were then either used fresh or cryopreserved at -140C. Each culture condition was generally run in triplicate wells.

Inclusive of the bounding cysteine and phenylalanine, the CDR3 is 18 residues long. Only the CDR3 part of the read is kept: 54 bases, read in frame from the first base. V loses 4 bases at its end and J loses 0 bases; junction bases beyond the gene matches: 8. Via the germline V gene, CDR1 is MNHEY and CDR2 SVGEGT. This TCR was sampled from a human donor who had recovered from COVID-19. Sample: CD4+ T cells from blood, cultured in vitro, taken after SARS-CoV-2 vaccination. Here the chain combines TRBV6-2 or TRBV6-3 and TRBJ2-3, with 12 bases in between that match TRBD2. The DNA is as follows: TGTGCCAGCAGTTCGATTAACGGACTAGCGGGGAGCACAGATACGCAGTATTTT. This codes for CASSSINGLAGSTDTQYF.